Below are 31 T cell receptor beta chains sequenced from a single sample in a study of cytotoxic CD8 clonotypes in ibrutinib-treated CLL. Only in-frame clones appear in the TCRdb table, and some are missing; sequencing was by immunoSEQ multiplex PCR. The sample lists over 100,000 clones; around 85% were seen once. Material: PBMCs, obtained after 24 months of ibrutinib treatment. The receptors here all came from a human donor with chronic lymphocytic leukemia.

The genes are TRBV5-6 and TRBJ1-2, with D maybe TRBD1 (5 bases). Trimming cost V 1 base and J 8 bases, with 18 bases left between them. Looked up from germline, CDR1 is SGHDT and CDR2 is YYEEEE. This CDR3 has 15 residues. CDR3 DNA sequence: TGTGCCAGCAGCTTGCGTTTCCGGGACCAAGGAGGCTACACCTTC. Translation: CASSLRFRDQGGYTF.

The V and J genes are TRBV9 and TRBJ2-1; D perhaps matches TRBD2 (5 bases). The germline gives CDR1 SGDLS, CDR2 YYNGEE. CDR3 size: 14 residues. The V end lost 1 base, the J end lost 8 bases, and 13 bases lay between the germline ends. CDR3 loop: CASSVTGFGDEQFF. The CDR3, as DNA: TGTGCCAGCAGCGTAACTGGGTTCGGGGATGAGCAGTTCTTC. Looking up the rest from reference TRBV9 and TRBJ2-1 gives the full variable domain: DSGVTQTPKHLITATGQRVTLRCSPRSGDLSVYWYQQSLDQGLQFLIQYYNGEERAKGNILERFSAQQFPDLHSELNLSSLELGDSALYFCASSVTGFGDEQFFGPGTRLTVL.

This chain connects TRBV28 to TRBJ2-7, with D possibly matching TRBD2 (6 bases). Germline CDR1 MDHEN, CDR2 SYDVKM. Trimming pared 7 bases from V and 6 bases from J, leaving 16 bases between. The CDR3 covers 13 residues. The CDR3 bases are TGTGCCAGCACCTTACTCCTGGGGGGCGAGCAGTACTTC. This translates into CASTLLLGGEQYF.

This chain uses TRBV29-1 with TRBJ2-3, with D perhaps being TRBD1 or TRBD2 (6 bases each). CDR1 SQVTM and CDR2 ANQGSEA come from the germline V gene. V shed 6 bases and J shed 1 base, with 17 bases lying between them. The length of the CDR3 is 15 residues. CDR3 region: CSVNRGRAGTDTQYF. CDR3 nucleotide sequence: TGCAGCGTGAACCGGGGGCGGGCAGGCACAGATACGCAGTATTTT.

V and J are TRBV5-1 and TRBJ2-1; TRBD2 matches 9 bases. The CDR3 is made up of 16 amino acids. From germline, CDR1 is SGHRS and CDR2 YFSETQ. The ends lost 2 bases at V and 7 bases at J; junction bases unmatched: 10. This CDR3 is CASSFGSGGIGNEQFF. The DNA of the CDR3 is TGCGCCAGCAGCTTCGGTAGCGGGGGCATTGGAAATGAGCAGTTCTTC.

The chain recombines TRBV6-5 with TRBJ2-3, with D uncertain. This CDR3 spans 13 amino acids. V lost 6 bases, J lost 5 bases, and 12 bases lay in between. Germline V gene lookup returns CDR1 MNHEY and CDR2 SVGAGI. CDR3 in amino acids: CASSVLGGDTQYF. CDR3 DNA: TGTGCCAGCAGCGTCCTAGGTGGAGATACGCAGTATTTT.

The chain recombines TRBV11-2 with TRBJ1-1, with TRBD1 as a possible D gene (6 bases). The V end was cut by 1 base, the J end by 3 bases, with 18 bases between. The CDR3 totals 17 residues. CDR1 is SGHAT, CDR2 FQNNGV, per germline. The CDR3 spells CASSLAGKTGLHTEAFF. The CDR3 bases are TGTGCCAGCAGCTTAGCGGGCAAGACAGGCTTGCACACTGAAGCTTTCTTT.

This rearrangement joins TRBV19 to TRBJ2-2, with D tentatively TRBD2 (6 bases). The germline V and J ends were trimmed by 0 bases and 5 bases, with 10 bases remaining between them. The CDR3 spans 15 residues. Germline V gives CDR1 LNHDA, CDR2 SQIVND (reference sequence). DNA for the CDR3: TGTGCCAGTAGTATAGAGGCACTAGCAACCGGGGAGCTGTTTTTT. Its translation: CASSIEALATGELFF.

The gene calls are TRBV27 and TRBJ2-5; no reliable D call. Germline V gene lookup returns CDR1 MNHEY and CDR2 SMNVEV (reference sequence). This CDR3 is 15 amino acids long. Trimming left V 3 bases short and J 7 bases short, with 18 bases between. CDR3 nucleotides: TGTGCCAGCAGTTTCCGTGGCGGATCCCTAGGGACCCAGTACTTC. Translating gives CASSFRGGSLGTQYF.

This clone has only a few counts. The chain links TRBV5-5 to TRBJ2-1; D might be TRBD2 (5 bases). Germline V gene lookup returns CDR1 SGHKS and CDR2 YYEKEE (reference sequence). The V end was cut by 1 base, the J end by 4 bases, with 12 bases between. The CDR3 is 15 amino acids. CDR3 in amino acids: CASSLTQEEYNEQFF. CDR3 DNA: TGTGCCAGCAGCTTGACGCAGGAGGAGTACAATGAGCAGTTCTTC.

The rearrangement links TRBV30 to TRBJ1-6; D gene uncertain. The germline CDR1 and CDR2 sequences are GTSNPN and SVGIG (reference sequence). The CDR3 has 14 amino acids. V gave up 4 bases and J gave up 7 bases, with 14 bases separating them. In DNA form, the CDR3 reads TGTGCCTGGAATCCGACGGGAGGGAATTCACCCCTCCACTTT. Translating gives CAWNPTGGNSPLHF.

The V gene is TRBV4-1, the J gene TRBJ2-7, with TRBD1 matching over 7 bases. CDR1 is MGHRA, CDR2 YSYEKL, per germline. CDR3 length equals 15 residues. With V trimmed by 2 bases and J by 3 bases, 7 bases remained unmatched. This CDR3 is CASSQRSGGNYEQYF. CDR3 DNA sequence: TGCGCCAGCAGCCAACGGTCAGGGGGAAACTACGAGCAGTACTTC.

The CDR3 DNA is TGTGCCTGGAGTGTAAGCAGGGGGCAAGACGAGCAGTACTTC. Translating gives CAWSVSRGQDEQYF. V and J are TRBV30 and TRBJ2-7, with 8 positions matching TRBD1. The CDR3 covers 14 residues. Per the germline V gene, CDR1 is GTSNPN and CDR2 is SVGIG (reference sequence). V was clipped by 0 bases and J by 5 bases; unmatched bases: 6.

The V call is TRBV7-3, the J call TRBJ2-3; 11 positions match TRBD1. Germline V CDR1 and CDR2: SGHTA, FQGTGA. V lost 4 bases to trimming and J lost 4 bases; unmatched junction nucleotides: 7. CDR3 length: 16 residues. DNA of the CDR3: TGTGCCAGCAGCTCGCTCCGGGACAGGGGGTCAGATACGCAGTATTTT. It translates to CASSSLRDRGSDTQYF.

In nucleotides, the CDR3 is TGTGCCAGTAAGGGACAGGGATTTTACACCGGGGAGCTGTTTTTT. Translated, it gives CASKGQGFYTGELFF. The genes are TRBV19 and TRBJ2-2; 9 bases are shared with TRBD1. The CDR3 sequence is 15 residues long. V was pared by 7 bases and J by 3 bases, with 6 bases of the junction left unmatched. CDR1 LNHDA and CDR2 SQIVND come from the germline V gene (reference sequence). Combining the CDR3 with reference TRBV19 and TRBJ2-2 gives the whole variable domain DGGITQSPKYLFRKEGQNVTLSCEQNLNHDAMYWYRQDPGQGLRLIYYSQIVNDFQKGDIAEGYSVSREKKESFPLTVTSAQKNPTAFYLCASKGQGFYTGELFFGEGSRLTVL.

In nucleotides, the CDR3 is TGTGCCAGCAGCCCGGCTAGGACTAGCGGGAGGGGTGAGCAGTACTTC. Its translation is CASSPARTSGRGEQYF. V and J are TRBV7-3 and TRBJ2-7; TRBD2 matches at 15 bases. The germline V gene encodes CDR1 SGHTA and CDR2 FQGTGA. CDR3 length: 16 amino acids. V was clipped by 5 bases and J by 7 bases; unmatched bases: 9.

The J gene is TRBJ1-1, the V gene TRBV11-3, with a weak D call TRBD1 (5 bases). Trimming shortened V by 1 base and J by 1 base, and 19 bases separated the two germline ends. Germline V gives CDR1 SGHNT, CDR2 YENEEA. This CDR3 is 18 amino acids long. The CDR3 DNA sequence: TGTGCCAGCAGCTTAGGTGGGGATTGGAACAGGTCGAACACTGAAGCTTTCTTT. Residues: CASSLGGDWNRSNTEAFF.

The chain employs TRBV7-2 and TRBJ2-1; D possibly corresponds to TRBD2 (5 bases). V lost 6 bases and J 0 bases, leaving 12 bases between the germline ends. Germline V lookup: CDR1 SGHTA, CDR2 FQGNSA. The CDR3 consists of 15 residues. Written as DNA, the CDR3 is TGTGCCAGCAGGGGCCCGGGAAGCTCCTACAATGAGCAGTTCTTC. This translates into CASRGPGSSYNEQFF.

The chain uses TRBV11-3 and TRBJ2-1; possible D gene TRBD2, 6 bases. The CDR3 runs 15 residues. Trimming removed 3 bases at V and 5 bases at J, with 14 bases between. Germline values: CDR1 SGHNT, CDR2 YENEEA. The CDR3 DNA reads as TGTGCCAGCAGCTTGGGGCGACGGACTAACAATGAGCAGTTCTTC. Amino acid sequence: CASSLGRRTNNEQFF.

The table lists this clone with a count of one. The chain employs TRBV28 and TRBJ1-3, with 7 positions matching TRBD1. The CDR3 consists of 16 residues. Germline-derived CDR1 and CDR2 are MDHEN and SYDVKM. V dropped 5 bases and J dropped 0; count of bases not matched to a gene: 7. CDR3 nucleotide sequence: TGTGCCAGCAGTACCGCAACAGGGGCCTCTGGAAACACCATATATTTT. Residues: CASSTATGASGNTIYF.

The chain couples TRBV10-3 to TRBJ2-1; 10 positions match TRBD2. V dropped 11 bases and J dropped 2; count of bases not matched to a gene: 9. This CDR3 is built from 15 residues. Germline assignment: CDR1 ENHRY and CDR2 SYGVKD. This chain's CDR3 is CAVDEREGPYNEQFF. As DNA, the CDR3 is TGTGCCGTGGACGAGCGGGAGGGGCCCTACAATGAGCAGTTCTTC.

The CDR3: CASSLGTGTYVYEQYF. Here the CDR3 DNA reads TGTGCCAGCAGTTTAGGGACGGGGACATACGTATACGAGCAGTACTTC. J is TRBJ2-7 and V is TRBV28; tentatively, D is TRBD1 (6 bases). From germline, CDR1 is MDHEN and CDR2 SYDVKM. Trimming cost V 2 bases and J 4 bases, with 18 bases left between them. The CDR3 is made up of 16 amino acids.

This sequence joins TRBV2 and TRBJ1-2; TRBD1 is a possible D gene (5 bases). The V end lost 6 bases, the J end lost 4 bases, and 18 bases lay between the germline ends. The germline gives CDR1 SNHLY, CDR2 FYNNEI. This CDR3 comprises 15 residues. The CDR3 is CASRADSTRSYGYTF. The CDR3 DNA sequence: TGTGCCAGCAGAGCCGACAGCACCAGAAGCTATGGCTACACCTTC.

The chain joins TRBV7-9 to TRBJ2-1, with 9 nucleotides matching TRBD1. This CDR3 comprises 12 residues. Germline V gives CDR1 SEHNR, CDR2 FQNEAQ (reference sequence). Trimming cost V 5 bases and J 16 bases; bases outside gene matches: 9. The CDR3 is CASSPRTGAFFF. The DNA of the CDR3 is TGTGCCAGCAGCCCCCGGACAGGGGCTTTTTTCTTC.

The chain carries TRBV5-1 and TRBJ2-5, with D possibly being TRBD2 (6 bases). Germline CDR1 SGHRS, CDR2 YFSETQ. The CDR3 runs 15 residues. Trimming removed 4 bases from V and 0 bases from J, with 13 bases in between. CDR3 sequence: CASSIQAGHQETQYF. The DNA of the CDR3 is TGCGCCAGCAGCATTCAAGCGGGCCACCAAGAGACCCAGTACTTC.

The chain employs TRBV7-9 and TRBJ2-3; D remains ambiguous. Germline lookup yields CDR1 SEHNR and CDR2 FQNEAQ (reference sequence). This CDR3 is 13 amino acids long. Trimming took 1 base from V and 4 from J, leaving 6 bases between them. Written as DNA, the CDR3 is TGTGCCAGCAGCTTAGAGGTGGCAGATACGCAGTATTTT. Its translation is CASSLEVADTQYF.

J is TRBJ1-1 and V is TRBV6-1; no reliable D call. Per germline, CDR1 MNHNS and CDR2 SASEGT. This CDR3 comprises 14 residues. Trimming removed 0 bases from V and 4 bases from J, with 9 bases in between. The DNA for the CDR3 is TGTGCCAGCAGTGAAGCCACGGTAGCCACTGAAGCTTTCTTT. Its translation is CASSEATVATEAFF.

This clone has only one observation. The chain uses TRBV11-2 and TRBJ2-4; D might be TRBD2 (6 bases). CDR3 length equals 17 residues. CDR1 SGHAT and CDR2 FQNNGV come from the germline V gene. The ends were cut back, 2 bases at V and 0 bases at J, with 14 bases in the middle. CDR3 DNA: TGTGCCAGCAGCTTATTTGGGCAGGGACTAGCCAAAAACATTCAGTACTTC. Translated: CASSLFGQGLAKNIQYF.

The chain employs TRBV2 and TRBJ2-7, with D possibly being TRBD2 (7 bases). Trimming stripped 7 bases from V and 9 bases from J, with 25 bases between. Germline loops: CDR1 SNHLY, CDR2 FYNNEI. The length of the CDR3 is 15 residues. The CDR3 loop is CASILAAVQGGRQYF. For the CDR3, the DNA is TGTGCCAGCATCCTAGCGGCCGTACAGGGAGGGAGGCAGTACTTC.

This rearrangement joins TRBV18 to TRBJ1-5; 10 nucleotides line up with TRBD1. The trim removed 1 base at V and 5 bases at J, leaving 5 bases unmatched. This CDR3 has 16 amino acids. CDR1 is KGHSH and CDR2 is LQKENI in the germline V gene. The CDR3 DNA follows: TGTGCCAGCTCACCACGGACAGGGGGATCACATCAGCCCCAGCATTTT. Residues: CASSPRTGGSHQPQHF.

The J gene is TRBJ1-2, the V gene TRBV5-4; TRBD1 might be the D (6 bases). With 4 bases removed from V and 2 bases from J, the gap between germline ends came to 12 bases. Germline values: CDR1 SGHNT, CDR2 YYREEE (reference sequence). The CDR3 runs 14 residues. This CDR3 reads CASSPQGKNYGYTF. DNA of the CDR3: TGTGCCAGCAGCCCCCAGGGGAAGAACTATGGCTACACCTTC.